The source of this T cell receptor (beta chain) is a study of OX40 agonist ivuxolimab in advanced cancers. Study context: Having had anti-PD-1, anti-PD-L1 or anti-CTLA-4 therapy before was allowed, and over 35% had some.

TCRdb's copy holds only in-frame clones and misses some; the assay was immunoSEQ multiplex PCR. The data show 55,000 to 80,000 clones, about 88% seen once. Germline CDR1 ENHRY, CDR2 SYGVKD. This CDR3 has 14 amino acids. V shed 7 bases and J 5 bases; nucleotides not matched to a gene: 8. The chain combines TRBV10-3 with TRBJ2-5; the match to TRBD2 covers 9 bases. The TCR originated in an adult with an advanced solid tumor such as melanoma, head and neck, liver or kidney cancer. The specimen comprised CD4+ or CD8+ T cells sorted from blood, sampled in a trial of the OX40 agonist ivuxolimab. The CDR3 loop is CAIKGSGSEETQYF. The CDR3 DNA is TGTGCCATCAAGGGTAGCGGGAGTGAGGAGACCCAGTACTTC.